A single sample gave rise to the 20 T cell receptor beta chains below, sequenced in a study of type 1 regulatory T cells. TCRdb re-derived calls from the reads in MiXCR, one entry per CDR3 protein. The sample lists about 68,000 distinct CDR3 sequences, around 57% occurring once. Antigens of these TCRs are unknown. Sequencing was carried out using cultured T cells, either the whole culture or a sorted T cell fraction (not recorded which). The subset is: Tr1-enriched cell product generated in vitro against host alloantigens. The origin of the receptors is a human donor in good health.

The chain combines TRBV12-3 or TRBV12-4 with TRBJ2-5; 10 bases agree with TRBD2. The CDR3 extends over 15 amino acids. V was pared by 3 bases and J by 2 bases, with 3 bases of the junction left unmatched. CDR3 DNA: TGTGCCAGCAGTTTGGTACTAGCGGGGCAAGAGACCCAGTACTTC. Protein sequence: CASSLVLAGQETQYF.

This chain connects TRBV4-3 to TRBJ1-2; D not resolved. From germline, CDR1 is LGHNA and CDR2 YSLEER. The germline V and J ends were trimmed by 0 bases and 0 bases, with 11 bases remaining between them. The CDR3 sequence is 16 residues long. The CDR3 here is CASSQELRGTNYGYTF. CDR3 DNA: TGCGCCAGCAGCCAAGAATTAAGAGGGACTAACTATGGCTACACCTTC.

The chain links TRBV4-3 to TRBJ2-7; D is ambiguous. From germline, CDR1 is LGHNA and CDR2 YSLEER. The CDR3 has 13 amino acids. The V and J ends lost 0 bases and 4 bases respectively, with 7 bases between them. Here the CDR3 DNA reads TGCGCCAGCAGCCAAGAACCCGGATACGAGCAGTACTTC. Translating it yields CASSQEPGYEQYF.

The rearrangement uses TRBV3-1 and TRBJ2-1, with unresolved D. The V and J ends lost 0 bases and 2 bases respectively, with 11 bases between them. The V gene's germline CDR1 is LGHDT and CDR2 YNNKEL (reference sequence). The CDR3 is 16 amino acids. The CDR3 reads CASSQDLSAPYNEQFF. CDR3 nucleotides: TGTGCCAGCAGCCAAGATCTAAGCGCGCCCTACAATGAGCAGTTCTTC.

Concerning this clonotype itself: A much larger clone is a single base away; this may be a read error. The chain links TRBV7-8 to TRBJ2-7; D is undetermined. Trimming shortened V by 5 bases and J by 3 bases, and 5 bases separated the two germline ends. The CDR3 covers 11 residues. Germline-derived CDR1 and CDR2 are SGHVS and FQNEAQ. The CDR3 spells CASSTLYEQYF. CDR3 DNA: TGTGCCAGCAGCACCCTCTACGAGCAGTACTTC.

The chain combines TRBV23-1 with TRBJ2-7; no reliable D call. TRBV23-1 is an open reading frame whose function is uncertain. The CDR3 has 14 residues. V lost 0 bases to trimming and J lost 0 bases, with 6 bases between them. The CDR3 nucleotides read TGCGCCAGCAGTCAATCGTTCCACTCCTACGAGCAGTACTTC. Protein: CASSQSFHSYEQYF.

The J gene is TRBJ2-6, the V gene TRBV6-6, with 7 bases that match TRBD1. CDR1 MNHNY and CDR2 SVGAGI come from the germline V gene (reference sequence). With V trimmed by 2 bases and J by 0 bases, 1 base remained unmatched. CDR3 length: 16 amino acids. CDR3 sequence: CASSYGTASGANVLTF. In DNA, the CDR3 is TGTGCCAGCAGTTACGGGACAGCCTCTGGGGCCAACGTCCTGACTTTC.

The V and J genes are TRBV7-3 and TRBJ2-1; 9 bases align to TRBD1. Germline loops: CDR1 SGHTA, CDR2 FQGTGA. This CDR3 is 15 amino acids long. Losses at the gene ends were 6 bases for V and 0 bases for J; bases not matched to a gene: 3. This CDR3 is CASRKGQGSYNEQFF. Written as DNA, the CDR3 is TGTGCCAGCAGGAAGGGACAGGGCTCCTACAATGAGCAGTTCTTC.

The chain is built from TRBV28 and TRBJ1-1, with no clear D. Germline CDR1 is MDHEN and CDR2 is SYDVKM. The CDR3 is made up of 11 amino acids. The V gene lost 7 bases and the J gene lost 3 bases, with 6 bases spanning the gap. DNA for the CDR3: TGTGCCAGCACGCAGCACACTGAAGCTTTCTTT. Translation: CASTQHTEAFF. The entire variable domain, with the rest obtained from reference TRBV28 and TRBJ1-1, is as follows: DVKVTQSSRYLVKRTGEKVFLECVQDMDHENMFWYRQDPGLGLRLIYFSYDVKMKEKGDIPEGYSVSREKKERFSLILESASTNQTSMYLCASTQHTEAFFGQGTRLTVV.

CDR3 loop: CSARGNSYNEQFF. The CDR3 DNA sequence: TGCAGTGCTAGGGGCAACTCCTACAATGAGCAGTTCTTC. The rearrangement links TRBV20-1 to TRBJ2-1; D is unclear. CDR1 is DFQATT, CDR2 SNEGSKA, per germline (reference sequence). This CDR3 has 13 residues. The V end lost 3 bases, the J end lost 0 bases, and 6 bases lay between the germline ends.

The chain combines TRBV6-1 with TRBJ1-6; 9 nucleotides align to TRBD1. Looked up from germline, CDR1 is MNHNS and CDR2 is SASEGT. Trimming removed 11 bases from V and 4 bases from J; junction bases left unmatched: 6. The CDR3 has 14 amino acids. As DNA, the CDR3 is TGTGCCTTTAAGACAGGGGGTTATAATTCACCCCTCCACTTT. Amino acids: CAFKTGGYNSPLHF.

This clonotype was counted only a few times. This chain links TRBV5-1 with TRBJ2-5; D unresolved. Deletions cut 0 bases from V and 3 bases from J, with 9 bases between. This CDR3 is 14 amino acids long. Germline assignment: CDR1 SGHRS and CDR2 YFSETQ. The CDR3 coding sequence is TGCGCCAGCAGCTTGGTTCCAGGAGAAGAGACCCAGTACTTC. Translation: CASSLVPGEETQYF.

The rearrangement joins TRBV3-1 to TRBJ2-1; 8 positions agree with TRBD2. V gave up 5 bases and J gave up 6 bases; unmatched junction bases: 15. Germline CDR1 and CDR2: LGHDT and YNNKEL (reference sequence). The CDR3 is 17 amino acids. The CDR3 reads CASSSPSITGTSNEQFF. CDR3 in DNA: TGTGCCAGCAGCTCCCCATCAATAACCGGGACTAGCAATGAGCAGTTCTTC.

This clonotype was seen more than once but under ten times. The chain couples TRBV18 to TRBJ1-1; D ambiguous. Trimming stripped 6 bases from V and 1 base from J, with 12 bases between. This CDR3 has 14 amino acids. Germline-derived CDR1 and CDR2 are KGHSH and LQKENI. The CDR3 protein is CASSLIGENTEAFF. The CDR3 bases are TGTGCCAGCTCTCTTATTGGGGAGAACACTGAAGCTTTCTTT.

This clonotype has more than one count but fewer than ten. No conserved phenylalanine or tryptophan is present at the end of the CDR3, so a read error is the likely explanation. The limits of the CDR3 on the DNA are not certain, so only TCRdb's listed CDR3 is given. The chain links TRBV20-1 to TRBJ2-1; the table assigns TRBD2, which was not confirmed against the DNA. The CDR3 region is 14 residues in length, termini included. The germline CDR1 and CDR2 sequences are DFQATT and SNEGSKA (reference sequence). This CDR3 reads CSARDGRTSGRAQV.

The V and J genes are TRBV2 and TRBJ2-3; 7 nucleotides agree with TRBD2. V trimming: 2 bases; J trimming: 0 bases; junction bases outside the gene matches: 5. Germline-derived CDR1 and CDR2 are SNHLY and FYNNEI. This CDR3 region has 16 residues. The CDR3 here is CASSEMASGSTDTQYF. CDR3 DNA: TGTGCCAGCAGTGAAATGGCTAGCGGAAGCACAGATACGCAGTATTTT.

This clonotype counts as medium-sized (0.01 to 0.1%). The chain combines TRBV19 with TRBJ2-3; 8 bases agree with TRBD2. The CDR3 is 14 amino acids. Germline assignment: CDR1 LNHDA and CDR2 SQIVND (reference sequence). Trimming took 6 bases from V and 1 from J; bases not matched to a gene: 3. The chain's CDR3 is CASRMTSGTDTQYF. CDR3 bases: TGTGCCAGTAGGATGACTAGCGGCACAGATACGCAGTATTTT.

The chain joins TRBV2 to TRBJ1-1, with D perhaps matching TRBD1 (5 bases). The CDR3 runs to 14 residues. V was shortened by 6 bases and J by 4 bases, with 15 bases between the two germline ends. Per the germline V gene, CDR1 is SNHLY and CDR2 is FYNNEI. The CDR3 nucleotides read TGTGCCAGCAGGGAAATTAGGGGCACCACTGAAGCTTTCTTT. Its protein is CASREIRGTTEAFF.

The chain has TRBV2 and TRBJ2-1, with D tentatively TRBD2 (5 bases). The germline V gene has CDR1 SNHLY and CDR2 FYNNEI. This CDR3 is 14 amino acids long. Between the trimmed V and J ends, which lost 8 bases and 3 bases, there was a span of 14 bases. CDR3 bases: TGTGCCAGCTCGGCGGAGGCAGGCTACAATGAGCAGTTCTTC. This gives the protein CASSAEAGYNEQFF. Full variable domain (missing parts from reference TRBV2 and TRBJ2-1): EPEVTQTPSHQVTQMGQEVILRCVPISNHLYFYWYRQILGQKVEFLVSFYNNEISEKSEIFDDQFSVERPDGSNFTLKIRSTKLEDSAMYFCASSAEAGYNEQFFGPGTRLTVL.

The chain is built from TRBV6-1 and TRBJ2-7; maybe TRBD1 (5 bases). Germline loops: CDR1 MNHNS, CDR2 SASEGT. V was pared by 10 bases and J by 0 bases, with 10 bases between. This CDR3 contains 12 residues. As DNA, the CDR3 is TGTGCCACCACAGGTTTCTCCTACGAGCAGTACTTC. Protein sequence: CATTGFSYEQYF.